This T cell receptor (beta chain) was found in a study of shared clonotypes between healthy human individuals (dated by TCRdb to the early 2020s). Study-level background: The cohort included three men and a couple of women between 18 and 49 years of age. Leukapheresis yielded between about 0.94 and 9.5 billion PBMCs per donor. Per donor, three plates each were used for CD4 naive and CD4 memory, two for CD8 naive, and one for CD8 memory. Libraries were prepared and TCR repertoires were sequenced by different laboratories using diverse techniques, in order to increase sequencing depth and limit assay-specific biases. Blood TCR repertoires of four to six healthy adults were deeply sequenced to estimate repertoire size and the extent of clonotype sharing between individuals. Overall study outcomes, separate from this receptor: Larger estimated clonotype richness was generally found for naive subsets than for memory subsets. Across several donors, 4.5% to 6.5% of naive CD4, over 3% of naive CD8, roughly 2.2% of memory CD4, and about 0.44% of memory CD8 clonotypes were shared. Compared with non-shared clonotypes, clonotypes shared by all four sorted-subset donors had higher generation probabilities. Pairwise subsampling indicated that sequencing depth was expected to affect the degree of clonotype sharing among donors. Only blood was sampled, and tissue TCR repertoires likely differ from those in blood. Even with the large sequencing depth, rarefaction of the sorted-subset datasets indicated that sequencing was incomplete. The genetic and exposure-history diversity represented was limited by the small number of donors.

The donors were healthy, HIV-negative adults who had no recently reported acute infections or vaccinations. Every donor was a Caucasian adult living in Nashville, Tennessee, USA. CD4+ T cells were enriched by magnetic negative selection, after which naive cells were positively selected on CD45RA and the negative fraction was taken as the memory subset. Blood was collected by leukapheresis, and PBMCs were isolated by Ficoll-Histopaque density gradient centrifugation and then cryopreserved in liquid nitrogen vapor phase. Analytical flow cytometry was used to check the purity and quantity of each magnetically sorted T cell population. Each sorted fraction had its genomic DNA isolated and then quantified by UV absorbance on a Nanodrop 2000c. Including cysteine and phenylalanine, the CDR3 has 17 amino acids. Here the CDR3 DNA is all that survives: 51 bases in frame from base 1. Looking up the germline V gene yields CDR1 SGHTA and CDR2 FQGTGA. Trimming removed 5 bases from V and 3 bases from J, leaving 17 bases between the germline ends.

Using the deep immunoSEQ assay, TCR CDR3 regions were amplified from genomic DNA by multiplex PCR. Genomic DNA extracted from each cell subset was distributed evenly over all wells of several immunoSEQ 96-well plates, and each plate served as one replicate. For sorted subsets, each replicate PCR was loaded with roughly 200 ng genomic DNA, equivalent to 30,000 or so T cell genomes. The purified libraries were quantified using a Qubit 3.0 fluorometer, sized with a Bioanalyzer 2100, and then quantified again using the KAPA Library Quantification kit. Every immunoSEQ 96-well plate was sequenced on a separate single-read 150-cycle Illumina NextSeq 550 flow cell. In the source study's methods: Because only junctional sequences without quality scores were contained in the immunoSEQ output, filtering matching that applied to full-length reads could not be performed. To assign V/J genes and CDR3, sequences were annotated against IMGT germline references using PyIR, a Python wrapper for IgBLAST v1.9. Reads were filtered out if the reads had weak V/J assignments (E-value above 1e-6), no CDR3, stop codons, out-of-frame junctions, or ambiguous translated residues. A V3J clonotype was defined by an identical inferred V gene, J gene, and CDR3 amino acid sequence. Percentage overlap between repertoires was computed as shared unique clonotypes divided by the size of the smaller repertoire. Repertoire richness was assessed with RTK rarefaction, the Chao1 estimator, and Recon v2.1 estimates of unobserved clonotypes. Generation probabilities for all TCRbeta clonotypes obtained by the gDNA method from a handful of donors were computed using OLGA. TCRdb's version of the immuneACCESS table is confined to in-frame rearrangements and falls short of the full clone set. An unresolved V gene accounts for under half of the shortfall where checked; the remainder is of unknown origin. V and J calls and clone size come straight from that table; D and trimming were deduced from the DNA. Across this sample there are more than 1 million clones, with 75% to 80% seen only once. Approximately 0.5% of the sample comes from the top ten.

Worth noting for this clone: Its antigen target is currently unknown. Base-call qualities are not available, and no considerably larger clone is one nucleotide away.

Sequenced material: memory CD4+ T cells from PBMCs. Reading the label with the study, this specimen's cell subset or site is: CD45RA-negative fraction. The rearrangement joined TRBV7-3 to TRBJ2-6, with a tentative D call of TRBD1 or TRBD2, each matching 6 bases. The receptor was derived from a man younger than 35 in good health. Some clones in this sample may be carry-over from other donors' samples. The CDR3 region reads CASSRSGGHDGANVLTF. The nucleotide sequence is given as TGTGCCAGCAGCCGTTCCGGGGGACACGATGGGGCCAACGTCCTGACTTTC.